This T cell receptor beta chain is drawn from a study of cytomegalovirus exposure and HLA in healthy donors. Study in general: An early data release held some 85 million unique TCRs from HLA-typed donors. General study results and limits: Researchers reported in a later analysis that common viral pathogens appeared linked to several top clusters. Later analysis revealed greater clonal expansion in HLA-associated TCR beta chains than in equally common others. A later analysis found TCR association rates differed by HLA locus, highest for DRB1 and lowest for HLA-C.

Between the trimmed V and J ends, which lost 2 bases and 1 base, there was a span of 15 bases. Germline V gene data show CDR1 as SGHVS and CDR2 as FQNEAQ. The CDR3 spans 16 residues. PCR primers comprised 60 Vbeta and 13 Jbeta primers. The table came from immunoSEQ multiplex PCR; TCRdb's copy has only in-frame clones and leaves some out. The sample shows 100,000 or so clones, around 75% of them seen only once. Regarding this clone: As yet, its antigen is unknown.

The J gene is TRBJ2-7, the V gene TRBV7-8, with D possibly TRBD2 on 7 matching bases. This receptor was taken from a woman aged 18-29 years in good health and CMV-seropositive. The material sequenced was PBMCs. DNA of the CDR3: TGTGCCAGCAGCTTAATAGGGGGGACTAAGTCCTACGAGCAGTACTTC. Protein product: CASSLIGGTKSYEQYF.